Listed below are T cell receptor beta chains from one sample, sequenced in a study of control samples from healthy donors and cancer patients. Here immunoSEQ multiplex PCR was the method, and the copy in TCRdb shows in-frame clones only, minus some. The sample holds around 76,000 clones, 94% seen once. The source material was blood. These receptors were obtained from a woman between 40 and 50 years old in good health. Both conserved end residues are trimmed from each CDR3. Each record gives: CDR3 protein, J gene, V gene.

cdr3_aa: ASSYLTATNEKLF
j_call: TRBJ1-4
v_call: TRBV6-5

cdr3_aa: ASSSRGSPLH
j_call: TRBJ1-6
v_call: TRBV7-8

cdr3_aa: ASSAQPQETQY
j_call: TRBJ2-5
v_call: TRBV10-2

cdr3_aa: ASRDFGNSPLH
j_call: TRBJ1-6
v_call: TRBV2

cdr3_aa: ASSAPGQMMRSPLH
j_call: TRBJ1-6
v_call: TRBV28

cdr3_aa: ASSQDIEGGYSYNEQF
j_call: TRBJ2-1
v_call: TRBV4-1

cdr3_aa: SAFTGTANTGELF
j_call: TRBJ2-2
v_call: TRBV29-1

cdr3_aa: ASKGPLDSNTQY
j_call: TRBJ2-3
v_call: TRBV3-1/TRBV3-2

cdr3_aa: AISGDSGEWLETQY
j_call: TRBJ2-5
v_call: TRBV10-3

cdr3_aa: SVAPGQGGVNTEAF
j_call: TRBJ1-1
v_call: TRBV29-1

cdr3_aa: ASSPGGELF
j_call: TRBJ2-2
v_call: TRBV5-1

cdr3_aa: ASSEWGNTEAF
j_call: TRBJ1-1
v_call: TRBV5-4

cdr3_aa: ASSTPTEAF
j_call: TRBJ1-1
v_call: TRBV28

cdr3_aa: ASSLTVNYGYT
j_call: TRBJ1-2
v_call: TRBV28

cdr3_aa: ASRRQGAVEAF
j_call: TRBJ1-1
v_call: TRBV2

cdr3_aa: ASRMGQTEAF
j_call: TRBJ1-1
v_call: TRBV19

cdr3_aa: AISQPTNTGELF
j_call: TRBJ2-2
v_call: TRBV5-4

cdr3_aa: ASSPNWGASYEQY
j_call: TRBJ2-7
v_call: TRBV4-3

cdr3_aa: ATGVGDAGNTIY
j_call: TRBJ1-3
v_call: TRBV6-5

cdr3_aa: ASSQEGSGRAYNEQF
j_call: TRBJ2-1
v_call: TRBV14

cdr3_aa: ASSLGHGETQY
j_call: TRBJ2-5
v_call: TRBV5-5

cdr3_aa: ASSQAGDYYGYT
j_call: TRBJ1-2
v_call: TRBV9

cdr3_aa: ASSQDPDYGDTQY
j_call: TRBJ2-3
v_call: TRBV3-1/TRBV3-2

cdr3_aa: ASSGTVTGELF
j_call: TRBJ2-2
v_call: TRBV2

cdr3_aa: ASSSTGRLSEKLF
j_call: TRBJ1-4
v_call: TRBV7-9

cdr3_aa: ASSLTGTGTDEQY
j_call: TRBJ2-7
v_call: TRBV5-1

cdr3_aa: ASSQNPGANEQF
j_call: TRBJ2-1
v_call: TRBV3-1/TRBV3-2

cdr3_aa: ASSGGEQY
j_call: TRBJ2-7
v_call: TRBV2

cdr3_aa: SVVVAGLSYEQY
j_call: TRBJ2-7
v_call: TRBV29-1

cdr3_aa: ASSNRIGYGYT
j_call: TRBJ1-2
v_call: TRBV12-3/TRBV12-4

cdr3_aa: ASSPLRGEARLRNEQY
j_call: TRBJ2-7
v_call: TRBV11-2

cdr3_aa: ASSPRIGQVPTGELF
j_call: TRBJ2-2
v_call: TRBV28

cdr3_aa: ASSEGDLREETQY
j_call: TRBJ2-5
v_call: TRBV2